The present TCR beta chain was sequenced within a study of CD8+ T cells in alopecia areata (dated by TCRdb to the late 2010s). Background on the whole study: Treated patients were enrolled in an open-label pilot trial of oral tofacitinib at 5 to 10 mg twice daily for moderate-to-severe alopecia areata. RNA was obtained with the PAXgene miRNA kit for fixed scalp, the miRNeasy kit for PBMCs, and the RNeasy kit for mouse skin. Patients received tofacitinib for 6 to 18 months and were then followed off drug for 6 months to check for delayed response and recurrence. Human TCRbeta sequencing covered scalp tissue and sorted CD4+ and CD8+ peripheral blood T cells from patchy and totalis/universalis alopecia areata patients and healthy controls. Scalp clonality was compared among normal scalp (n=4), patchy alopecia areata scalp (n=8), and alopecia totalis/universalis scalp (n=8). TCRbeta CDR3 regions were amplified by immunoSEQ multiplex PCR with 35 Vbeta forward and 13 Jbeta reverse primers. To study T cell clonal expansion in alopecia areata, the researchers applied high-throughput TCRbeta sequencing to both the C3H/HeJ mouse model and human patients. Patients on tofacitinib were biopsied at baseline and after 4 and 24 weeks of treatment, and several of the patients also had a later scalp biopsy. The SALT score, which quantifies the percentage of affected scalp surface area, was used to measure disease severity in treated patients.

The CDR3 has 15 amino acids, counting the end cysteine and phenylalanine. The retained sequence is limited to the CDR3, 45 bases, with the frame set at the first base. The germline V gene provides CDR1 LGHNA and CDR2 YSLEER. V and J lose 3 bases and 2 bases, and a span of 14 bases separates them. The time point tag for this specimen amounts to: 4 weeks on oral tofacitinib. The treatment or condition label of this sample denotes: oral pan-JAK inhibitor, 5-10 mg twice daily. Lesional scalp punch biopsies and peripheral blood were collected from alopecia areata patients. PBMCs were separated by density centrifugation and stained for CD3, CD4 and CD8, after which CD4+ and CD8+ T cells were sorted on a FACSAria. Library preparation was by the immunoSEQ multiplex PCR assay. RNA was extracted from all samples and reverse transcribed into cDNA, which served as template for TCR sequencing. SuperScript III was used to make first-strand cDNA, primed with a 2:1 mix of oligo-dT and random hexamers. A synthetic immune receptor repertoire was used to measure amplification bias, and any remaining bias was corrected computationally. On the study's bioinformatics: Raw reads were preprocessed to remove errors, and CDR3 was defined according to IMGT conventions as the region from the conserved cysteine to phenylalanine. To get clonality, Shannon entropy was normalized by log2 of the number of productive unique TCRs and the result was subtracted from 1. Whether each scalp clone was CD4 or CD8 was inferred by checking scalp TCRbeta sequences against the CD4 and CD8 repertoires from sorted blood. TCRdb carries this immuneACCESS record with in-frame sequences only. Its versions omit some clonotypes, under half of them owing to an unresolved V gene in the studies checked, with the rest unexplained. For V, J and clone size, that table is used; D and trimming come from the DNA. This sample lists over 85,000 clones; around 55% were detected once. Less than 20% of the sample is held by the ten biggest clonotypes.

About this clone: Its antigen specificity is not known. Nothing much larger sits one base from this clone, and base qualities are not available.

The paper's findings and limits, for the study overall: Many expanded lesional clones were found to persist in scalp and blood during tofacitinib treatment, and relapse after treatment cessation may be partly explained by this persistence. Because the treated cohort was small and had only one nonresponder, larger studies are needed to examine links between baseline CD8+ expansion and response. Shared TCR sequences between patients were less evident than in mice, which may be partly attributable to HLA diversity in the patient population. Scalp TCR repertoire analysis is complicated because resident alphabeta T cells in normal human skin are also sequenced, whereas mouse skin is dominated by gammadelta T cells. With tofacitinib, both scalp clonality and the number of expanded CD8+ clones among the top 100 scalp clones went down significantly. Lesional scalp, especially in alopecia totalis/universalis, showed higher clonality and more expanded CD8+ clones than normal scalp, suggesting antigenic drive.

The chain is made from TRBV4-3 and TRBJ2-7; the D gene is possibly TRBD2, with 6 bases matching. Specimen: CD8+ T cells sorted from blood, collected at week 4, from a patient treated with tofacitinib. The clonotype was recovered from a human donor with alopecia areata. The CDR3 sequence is CASSQDISGPYEQYF. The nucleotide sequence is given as TGCGCCAGCAGCCAGGACATCAGCGGGCCCTACGAGCAGTACTTC.